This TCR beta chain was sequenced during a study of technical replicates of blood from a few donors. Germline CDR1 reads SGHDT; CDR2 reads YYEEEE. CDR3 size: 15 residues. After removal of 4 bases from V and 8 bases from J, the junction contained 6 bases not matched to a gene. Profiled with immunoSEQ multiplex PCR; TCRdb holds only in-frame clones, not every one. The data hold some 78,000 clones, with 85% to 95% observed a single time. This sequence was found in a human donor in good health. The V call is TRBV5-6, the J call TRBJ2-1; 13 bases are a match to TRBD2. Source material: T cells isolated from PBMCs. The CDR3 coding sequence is TGTGCCAGCAGCCCAGCTGGACTAGCGGGAGATGAGCAGTTCTTC. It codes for CASSPAGLAGDEQFF. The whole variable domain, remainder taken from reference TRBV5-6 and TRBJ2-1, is DAGVTQSPTHLIKTRGQQVTLRCSPKSGHDTVSWYQQALGQGPQFIFQYYEEEERQRGNFPDRFSGHQFPNYSSELNVNALLLGDSALYLCASSPAGLAGDEQFFGPGTRLTVL.